Listed below are T cell receptor beta chains from one sample, sequenced in a study of cytotoxic CD8 clonotypes in ibrutinib-treated CLL. Using immunoSEQ multiplex PCR, the repertoire was profiled, and TCRdb retains in-frame clones only, with some absent. This sample has more than 200,000 clones, with under 80% found just once. This specimen was PBMCs, taken after 24 months of ibrutinib treatment. The receptors here all came from a human donor with chronic lymphocytic leukemia. Both conserved end residues are part of each CDR3. The order of the fields is clone size, J gene, V gene, D gene, CDR3 protein, CDR3 DNA. D genes are given only for firm matches. The size field is filled for only some rows; it gives once, few, many or a size class.

>.|TRBJ2-7|TRBV28|.
CASSLGTDTYEQYF
TGTGCCAGCAGCCTCGGGACTGATACCTACGAGCAGTACTTC
>.|TRBJ2-7|TRBV10-2|TRBD1
CASTEGQGAVYEQYF
TGCGCCAGCACAGAGGGCCAGGGGGCTGTCTACGAGCAGTACTTC
>.|TRBJ2-1|TRBV19|.
CASSQLFLYNEQFF
TGTGCCAGTAGCCAACTGTTCCTCTACAATGAGCAGTTCTTC
>.|TRBJ2-7|TRBV11-2|TRBD1
CASSHTGASYEQYF
TGTGCCAGCAGCCATACAGGGGCCTCCTACGAGCAGTACTTC
>.|TRBJ2-7|TRBV6-5|.
CASRLAGNYEQYF
TGTGCCAGCAGACTAGCCGGGAACTACGAGCAGTACTTC
>.|TRBJ2-3|TRBV28|TRBD1
CASSLDRGLDTQYF
TGTGCCAGCAGCTTAGACAGGGGGCTAGATACGCAGTATTTT
>.|TRBJ2-1|TRBV7-2|.
CASSPRGRSKNEQFF
TGTGCCAGCAGCCCACGAGGACGGAGCAAAAATGAGCAGTTCTTC
>once|TRBJ1-2|TRBV18|TRBD1
CASSRTDRGRSDYGYTF
TGTGCCAGCTCGCGCACGGACAGGGGGCGCTCGGACTATGGCTACACCTTC
>.|TRBJ2-1|TRBV6-5|.
CASSSSSLGSYNEQFF
TGTGCCAGCAGTTCGTCTAGCTTAGGCTCCTACAATGAGCAGTTCTTC
>.|TRBJ2-3|TRBV30|.
CAAGEGSTDTQYF
TGTGCCGCCGGAGAGGGGAGCACAGATACGCAGTATTTT
>.|TRBJ2-1|TRBV29-1|.
CSVLTGRASEQFF
TGCAGCGTTTTAACAGGGAGGGCAAGTGAGCAGTTCTTC
>once|TRBJ2-7|TRBV6-5|.
CASTNGREQYF
TGTGCCAGCACCAACGGAAGGGAGCAGTACTTC
>.|TRBJ2-7|TRBV28|.
CASTLSDGWPTYEQYF
TGTGCCAGCACCCTGAGTGACGGATGGCCCACCTACGAGCAGTACTTC
>.|TRBJ2-7|TRBV13|TRBD2
CASSLGLGVQLAVYEQYF
TGTGCCAGCAGCTTAGGCCTAGGGGTCCAACTAGCGGTCTACGAGCAGTACTTC
>.|TRBJ2-7|TRBV27|TRBD2
CASSLSTSGPYEQYF
TGTGCCAGCAGTCTTTCCACTAGCGGCCCCTACGAGCAGTACTTC
>.|TRBJ1-1|TRBV9|.
CASSGHIRRGRSTEAFF
TGTGCCAGCAGCGGACATATACGTCGGGGGCGGAGCACTGAAGCTTTCTTT
>.|TRBJ2-5|TRBV6-5|.
CASRSGSTTQYF
TGTGCCAGCAGGTCCGGGAGTACGACCCAGTACTTC
>.|TRBJ2-6|TRBV2|.
CASSRGSEANVLTF
TGTGCCAGCAGTCGAGGGTCCGAGGCCAACGTCCTGACTTTC
>.|TRBJ2-1|TRBV30|TRBD2
CAWAGSQREGNEQFF
TGTGCCTGGGCCGGGAGCCAGCGGGAGGGGAATGAGCAGTTCTTC
>.|TRBJ2-7|TRBV19|.
CASSIGGDPYEQYF
TGTGCCAGTAGTATCGGGGGTGACCCCTACGAGCAGTACTTC
>.|TRBJ2-1|TRBV5-3|TRBD1
CASSPQTGNEQFF
TGTGCCAGCTCCCCTCAGACAGGGAATGAGCAGTTCTTC
>.|TRBJ1-1|TRBV29-1|.
CSVGHSGTEAFF
TGCAGCGTTGGCCACTCAGGCACTGAAGCTTTCTTT
>.|TRBJ2-1|TRBV5-1|TRBD2
CASSLVAGVINEQFF
TGCGCCAGCAGCTTGGTTGCGGGAGTTATCAATGAGCAGTTCTTC
>.|TRBJ1-2|TRBV4-3|.
CASSVSKGNWDGYTF
TGCGCCAGCAGCGTCAGTAAGGGGAACTGGGATGGCTACACCTTC
>few|TRBJ2-3|TRBV15|.
CATSRPGPTDTQYF
TGTGCCACCAGCAGACCAGGGCCCACAGATACGCAGTATTTT
>.|TRBJ2-5|TRBV5-4|.
CASSLWVSSKETQYF
TGTGCCAGCAGCTTGTGGGTTAGCAGTAAAGAGACCCAGTACTTC
>.|TRBJ2-1|TRBV5-1|.
CASSLPVTVYNEQFF
TGCGCCAGCAGCTTGCCAGTGACAGTTTACAATGAGCAGTTCTTC
>.|TRBJ2-1|TRBV19|.
CASQVPWAGNEQFF
TGTGCCAGCCAAGTACCATGGGCTGGGAATGAGCAGTTCTTC
>few|TRBJ1-5|TRBV2|.
CASSDLSVNQPQHF
TGTGCCAGCAGTGACCTGTCGGTAAATCAGCCCCAGCATTTT
>.|TRBJ2-6|TRBV7-2|.
CASSPGVYPLSGANVLTF
TGTGCCAGCAGTCCGGGAGTATATCCACTATCTGGGGCCAACGTCCTGACTTTC
>.|TRBJ1-1|TRBV10-2|.
CASSEPGSEAFF
TGCGCCAGCAGCGAGCCGGGTTCTGAAGCTTTCTTT
>few|TRBJ1-1|TRBV29-1|.
CSVVKGGDTEAFF
TGCAGCGTTGTAAAAGGGGGGGACACTGAAGCTTTCTTT
>few|TRBJ2-1|TRBV2|.
CASSQGTTPRHEQFF
TGTGCCAGCAGCCAGGGGACGACCCCGCGACATGAGCAGTTCTTC
>.|TRBJ2-3|TRBV5-1|TRBD1
CASSDGTGFADTQYF
TGCGCCAGCAGCGACGGGACAGGGTTTGCAGATACGCAGTATTTT
>.|TRBJ2-7|TRBV5-8|.
CASIPSPGSYEQYF
TGTGCCAGCATCCCTTCACCCGGCTCCTACGAGCAGTACTTC
>.|TRBJ1-1|TRBV30|.
CAWSVLRRTEAFF
TGTGCCTGGAGTGTACTCCGGAGGACTGAAGCTTTCTTT
>.|TRBJ2-6|TRBV7-3|.
CASSRPGTGANVLTF
TGTGCCAGCTCCAGACCGGGAACCGGGGCCAACGTCCTGACTTTC
>.|TRBJ2-3|TRBV29-1|TRBD2
CSGLAGGKTQYF
TGCAGCGGGCTAGCGGGAGGAAAGACGCAGTATTTT
>few|TRBJ2-3|TRBV2|.
CASCGSTDTQYF
TGTGCCAGCTGCGGCAGCACAGATACGCAGTATTTT
>.|TRBJ1-1|TRBV28|.
CASSFGLGRNTEAFF
TGTGCCAGCAGTTTTGGGCTGGGAAGGAACACTGAAGCTTTCTTT
>.|TRBJ2-7|TRBV19|.
CASALSAGSYEQYF
TGTGCCAGTGCCCTCTCTGCCGGCTCCTACGAGCAGTACTTC
>few|TRBJ1-1|TRBV7-9|.
CASSPAVEAFF
TGTGCCAGCAGCCCCGCAGTGGAAGCTTTCTTT
>few|TRBJ1-5|TRBV5-4|TRBD1
CASSLQGGIQPQHF
TGTGCCAGCAGCTTGCAGGGGGGCATTCAGCCCCAGCATTTT